These 30 T cell receptor beta chains were all obtained from the same sample, sequenced in a study of T cells after yellow fever vaccination. TCRdb called the 5' RACE reads again in MiXCR, with one record for every CDR3 protein. The sample includes 360,000 or so distinct CDR3 sequences, around a tenth seen only once; the top ten take more than 15%. The sequences come from PBMCs, collected on the day of the first yellow fever vaccination. Receptors originate from a man aged 18 to 35 who received the YFV17D yellow fever vaccine.

The chain carries TRBV6-1 and TRBJ1-2; D is unclear. The CDR3 is 13 residues long. CDR1 is MNHNS, CDR2 SASEGT, per germline. With 6 bases removed from V and 0 bases from J, the gap between germline ends came to 8 bases. CDR3 sequence: CASSDGSNYGYTF. The DNA for the CDR3 is TGTGCCAGCAGCGACGGATCTAACTATGGCTACACCTTC.

The CDR3 region has the DNA TGTGCCAGCAGTCCGAGGACAGGGGCGGTCACCGGGGAGCTGTTTTTT. Residues: CASSPRTGAVTGELFF. The gene calls are TRBV12-3 or TRBV12-4 and TRBJ2-2, with TRBD1 matching 9 bases. Trimming at V came to 5 bases and at J to 4 bases, leaving 8 bases not matched to a gene. This CDR3 has 16 residues.

This sequence joins TRBV10-3 and TRBJ2-7; 7 positions agree with TRBD2. Germline CDR1 reads ENHRY; CDR2 reads SYGVKD. CDR3 length: 15 residues. V lost 0 bases to trimming and J lost 0 bases; unmatched junction nucleotides: 2. Here the CDR3 reads CAISESGLISYEQYF. In nucleotides, the CDR3 is TGTGCCATCAGTGAGTCGGGACTAATCTCCTACGAGCAGTACTTC.

This clonotype turned up a few times. The J gene is TRBJ1-3, the V gene TRBV4-3; no clear D. Trimming pared 2 bases from V and 2 bases from J, leaving 10 bases between. CDR1 and CDR2 from the germline V gene are LGHNA and YSLEER. This CDR3 region has 15 residues. CDR3 region: CASSQSWMPGNTIYF. The DNA of the CDR3 is TGCGCCAGCAGCCAAAGTTGGATGCCTGGAAACACCATATATTTT.

This clonotype has just a few counts. J is TRBJ1-2 and V is TRBV4-1; the D is unclear. The CDR3 sequence is 15 residues long. V was shortened by 2 bases and J by 1 base, with 11 bases between the two germline ends. Germline V lookup: CDR1 MGHRA, CDR2 YSYEKL. The CDR3 DNA reads TGCGCCAGCAGCCAACTACCCCGGGATAACTATGGCTACACCTTC. Protein sequence: CASSQLPRDNYGYTF.

The chain combines TRBV5-1 with TRBJ2-2, with D possibly matching TRBD2 (5 bases). This CDR3 contains 15 residues. Germline CDR1 is SGHRS and CDR2 is YFSETQ. The V end lost 1 base, the J end lost 5 bases, and 12 bases lay between the germline ends. DNA of the CDR3: TGCGCCAGCAGCTTGAGCACTAGTGAGACCGGGGAGCTGTTTTTT. Protein sequence: CASSLSTSETGELFF.

This clonotype appeared many times. The chain combines TRBV7-2 with TRBJ2-1; TRBD1 matches at 12 bases. This CDR3 has 17 amino acids. V shed 0 bases, J shed 7 bases, and the junction held 7 bases outside the gene matches. CDR1 is SGHTA, CDR2 FQGNSA, per germline. CDR3 DNA sequence: TGTGCCAGCAGCTTAGCGGGGGGGACAGGGGGCATAAATGAGCAGTTCTTC. Residues: CASSLAGGTGGINEQFF.

The chain's CDR3 is CASSLGGQEAFF. CDR3 in DNA: TGTGCCAGCAGTTTAGGCGGACAGGAAGCTTTCTTT. This sequence joins TRBV12-3 or TRBV12-4 and TRBJ1-1, with D perhaps TRBD1 (6 bases). This CDR3 is built from 12 residues. V shed 1 base and J shed 8 bases, with 8 bases lying between them.

The chain employs TRBV7-8 and TRBJ1-2; D not certain. This CDR3 contains 13 residues. The germline CDR1 and CDR2 sequences are SGHVS and FQNEAQ. Trimming took 3 bases from V and 7 from J, leaving 12 bases between them. The CDR3 sequence: CASSFEGPFGYTF. CDR3 nucleotide sequence: TGTGCCAGCAGCTTCGAGGGTCCCTTTGGCTACACCTTC.

The chain uses TRBV5-1 and TRBJ1-2; D is ambiguous. There are 12 residues in the CDR3. Germline loops: CDR1 SGHRS, CDR2 YFSETQ. V lost 4 bases and J 7 bases, leaving 11 bases between the germline ends. As DNA, the CDR3 is TGCGCCAGCAGCGCGAACCTGGGTGGCTACACCTTC. Translation: CASSANLGGYTF.

This clonotype was seen more than once but under ten times. The chain links TRBV6-5 to TRBJ2-7; 8 nucleotides agree with TRBD1. From germline, CDR1 is MNHEY and CDR2 SVGAGI. The CDR3 contains 15 residues. Trimming took 1 base from V and 1 from J; bases not matched to a gene: 3. The CDR3 loop reads CASSYLGQGSYEQYF. CDR3 DNA sequence: TGTGCCAGCAGTTACTTAGGACAGGGTTCCTACGAGCAGTACTTC.

The chain uses TRBV5-1 and TRBJ2-3, with 13 bases matching TRBD2. The germline CDR1 and CDR2 sequences are SGHRS and YFSETQ. The CDR3 length is 14 residues. With V trimmed by 2 bases and J by 14 bases, 8 bases remained unmatched. CDR3 sequence reads: CASSFQLAGGPAYF. CDR3 sequence (DNA): TGCGCCAGCAGCTTCCAACTAGCGGGGGGGCCGGCGTATTTT.

This chain links TRBV19 with TRBJ1-2; D is undetermined. The germline gives CDR1 LNHDA, CDR2 SQIVND (reference sequence). The CDR3 consists of 14 residues. V was pared by 8 bases and J by 4 bases, with 17 bases between. CDR3 DNA: TGTGCCAGTCGCGCCCCTTGGGAAAGCTATGGCTACACCTTC. This codes for CASRAPWESYGYTF.

The rearrangement links TRBV7-2 to TRBJ1-2, with D tentatively TRBD1 (5 bases). The V end was cut by 5 bases, the J end by 4 bases, with 14 bases between. Germline CDR1 is SGHTA and CDR2 is FQGNSA. The CDR3 has 14 amino acids. The CDR3 DNA reads as TGTGCCAGCAGCCCAGACAGACAGATCTATGGCTACACCTTC. This translates into CASSPDRQIYGYTF.

The CDR3 is CAITDHTNTGELFF. The CDR3 DNA reads as TGTGCCATCACAGACCATACGAACACCGGGGAGCTGTTTTTT. This chain links TRBV10-3 with TRBJ2-2, with D uncertain. V was shortened by 7 bases and J by 0 bases, with 9 bases between the two germline ends. The V gene's germline CDR1 is ENHRY and CDR2 SYGVKD. The CDR3 runs 14 residues.

The V gene is TRBV7-2, the J gene TRBJ2-3; D remains unclear. This CDR3 is built from 11 residues. Trimming took off 7 bases at V and 6 bases at J, with 8 bases between the two ends. Germline CDR1 and CDR2: SGHTA and FQGNSA. CDR3: CASTRWDTQYF. Here the CDR3 DNA reads TGTGCCAGCACCCGGTGGGATACGCAGTATTTT.

The chain carries TRBV10-3 and TRBJ1-3, with D hard to call. With 6 bases removed from V and 4 bases from J, the gap between germline ends came to 13 bases. Looked up from germline, CDR1 is ENHRY and CDR2 is SYGVKD. This CDR3 contains 14 residues. The CDR3 DNA reads TGTGCCATCAGCTCCACCCGAGGGGGAAACACCATATATTTT. Protein product: CAISSTRGGNTIYF.

A few counts support this clonotype. The J gene is TRBJ2-3, the V gene TRBV4-3, with 7 bases matching TRBD1. After removal of 0 bases from V and 6 bases from J, the junction contained 12 bases not matched to a gene. The germline CDR1 and CDR2 sequences are LGHNA and YSLEER. CDR3 length: 17 residues. The CDR3 bases are TGCGCCAGCAGCCAAGACAGCAATAACAGGGGACGCGATACGCAGTATTTT. Residues: CASSQDSNNRGRDTQYF.

This clonotype occurred a few times. The V gene is TRBV4-3, the J gene TRBJ1-6; the D is unclear. The V gene lost 0 bases and the J gene lost 6 bases, with 3 bases spanning the gap. CDR1 is LGHNA, CDR2 YSLEER, per germline. This CDR3 is 13 amino acids long. The CDR3 here is CASSQDTNSPLHF. The CDR3 DNA sequence: TGCGCCAGCAGCCAAGATACTAATTCACCCCTCCACTTT.

V usage is TRBV4-1 and J usage is TRBJ2-1, with 9 bases lining up with TRBD2. With 2 bases clipped from V and 2 bases from J, the junction kept 7 bases outside the gene matches. This CDR3 comprises 17 residues. Germline loops: CDR1 MGHRA, CDR2 YSYEKL. In nucleotides, the CDR3 is TGCGCCAGCAGCCAACCCCTAGCGGGGAGGGCCTACAATGAGCAGTTCTTC. As protein: CASSQPLAGRAYNEQFF.

This clonotype was observed a handful of times. This chain links TRBV6-1 with TRBJ1-2, with 7 bases matching TRBD1. In germline, CDR1 is MNHNS, CDR2 SASEGT. This CDR3 contains 13 residues. J gave up 7 bases and V 8 bases, and 10 bases lay outside the gene matches. CDR3: CASGPTGHFGYTF. The CDR3 DNA follows: TGTGCCAGCGGGCCGACAGGGCACTTTGGCTACACCTTC.

This clonotype turned up a few times. V gene TRBV20-1 combines with J gene TRBJ1-5; no clear D gene. Between the trimmed V and J ends, which lost 1 base and 7 bases, there was a span of 11 bases. This CDR3 comprises 13 residues. Looked up from germline, CDR1 is DFQATT and CDR2 is SNEGSKA (reference sequence). The CDR3 DNA reads TGCAGTGCTAGAGGGGCTCCGAACCAGCCCCAGCATTTT. The encoded protein is CSARGAPNQPQHF.

This clonotype was seen a handful of times. The gene calls are TRBV7-8 and TRBJ2-1; no definite D call. This CDR3 spans 17 amino acids. Trimming pared 1 base from V and 0 bases from J, leaving 13 bases between. Germline V CDR1 and CDR2: SGHVS, FQNEAQ. The CDR3 DNA reads TGTGCCAGCAGCTTAGGGACGGTCCCAGGCTCCTACAATGAGCAGTTCTTC. Protein sequence: CASSLGTVPGSYNEQFF.

The chain employs TRBV28 and TRBJ2-3, with D unclear. This CDR3 comprises 14 residues. Trimming took off 7 bases at V and 5 bases at J, with 16 bases between the two ends. CDR1 and CDR2 (germline): MDHEN, SYDVKM. This CDR3 reads CASTPLGVEDTQYF. For the CDR3, the DNA is TGTGCCAGCACCCCCCTAGGTGTTGAAGATACGCAGTATTTT.

This clonotype was seen more than once but under ten times. This rearrangement joins TRBV6-2 or TRBV6-3 to TRBJ1-2; D is undetermined. V lost 2 bases and J 3 bases, leaving 4 bases between the germline ends. The germline gives CDR1 MNHEY, CDR2 SVGEGT. The CDR3 extends over 12 amino acids. CDR3 residues: CASSYPYYGYTF. In DNA form, the CDR3 reads TGTGCCAGCAGTTACCCTTACTATGGCTACACCTTC.

This clonotype is judged large (0.1 to 1%). The DNA for the CDR3 is TGTGCCAGCAGTTTATTAGCGGGGTCTTCCTACGAGCAGTACTTC. This gives the protein CASSLLAGSSYEQYF. The chain employs TRBV27 and TRBJ2-7, with 8 bases aligning to TRBD2. With 1 base clipped from V and 1 base from J, the junction kept 3 bases outside the gene matches. Looked up from germline, CDR1 is MNHEY and CDR2 is SMNVEV (reference sequence). CDR3 length: 15 amino acids.

The table lists this clonotype with a few counts. The CDR3 protein is CASSLLRSGYTF. The CDR3 coding sequence is TGTGCCAGCAGCCTCCTAAGAAGTGGCTACACCTTC. The V gene is TRBV5-6, the J gene TRBJ1-2; no reliable D call. The CDR3 has 12 amino acids. CDR1 SGHDT and CDR2 YYEEEE come from the germline V gene. Deletions cut 4 bases from V and 7 bases from J, with 11 bases between.

CDR3 in DNA: TGTGCCAGCAGCTCGTACCCAGTTAACTATGGCTACACCTTC. Encoded protein: CASSSYPVNYGYTF. The rearrangement joins TRBV7-8 to TRBJ1-2, with D unclear. The CDR3 sequence is 14 residues long. The V gene's germline CDR1 is SGHVS and CDR2 FQNEAQ. V lost 4 bases to trimming and J lost 1 base, with 10 bases between them. The variable domain in full, completed from reference TRBV7-8 and TRBJ1-2, reads GAGVSQSPRYKVAKRGQDVALRCDPISGHVSLFWYQQALGQGPEFLTYFQNEAQLDKSGLPSDRFFAERPEGSVSTLKIQRTQQEDSAVYLCASSSYPVNYGYTFGSGTRLTVV.

Comments on this clonotype: The missing conserved phenylalanine or tryptophan at the end of this CDR3 makes a read error likely. This chain links TRBV5-6 with TRBJ2-2, with D unresolved. The CDR3 length is 14 residues. The V gene lost 4 bases and the J gene lost 7 bases, with 14 bases spanning the gap. CDR1 is SGHDT and CDR2 is YYEEEE in the germline V gene. The CDR3 spells CASSPRRQSGELFC. CDR3 coding DNA: TGTGCCAGCAGCCCCCGGCGGCAGAGCGGGGAGCTGTTTTGT.

This clonotype has a handful of counts. The chain joins TRBV15 to TRBJ2-3; 9 bases match TRBD2. The V gene's germline CDR1 is LNHNV and CDR2 YYDKDF (reference sequence). This CDR3 has 19 residues. After removal of 1 base from V and 1 base from J, the junction contained 12 bases not matched to a gene. Here the CDR3 reads CATSRVGLAGTWGTDTQYF. CDR3 nucleotide sequence: TGTGCCACCAGCAGAGTGGGGCTAGCGGGGACCTGGGGCACAGATACGCAGTATTTT.